This T cell receptor beta chain was recorded in a study of response to subunit inactivated influenza vaccine. Note on this clonotype: Antigen unknown.

The CDR3 extends over 14 amino acids. Germline-derived CDR1 and CDR2 are SGDLS and YYNGEE. Trimming took 4 bases from V and 6 from J; bases not matched to a gene: 3. Whole-study findings and limits: A suggestion made by the authors is that each seasonal influenza vaccination recruits few new T cells.

TCRdb re-called the RT-PCR reads through MiXCR, storing one row per CDR3 protein. The sample has under 200,000 distinct CDR3 sequences; 9.5% to 12% are singletons. The sequence derives from a man between 50 and 70 years old who received an inactivated influenza vaccine. Source: CD8+ T cells sorted from PBMCs, taken roughly 24 months after vaccination. This chain links TRBV9 with TRBJ2-1, with TRBD2 matching 11 bases. The CDR3 is CASSPGLAVNEQFF. CDR3 bases: TGTGCCAGCAGCCCGGGACTAGCGGTCAATGAGCAGTTCTTC.